The 7 T cell receptor beta chains given below trace back to one sample, sequenced in a study of blood T cell repertoires in COVID-19. TCRdb keeps only in-frame clones here, not all; method: immunoSEQ multiplex PCR. The table lists about 160,000 clones, roughly 91% of them singletons. The specimen was peripheral blood. These receptor sequences come from a woman in her 50s with acute or convalescent COVID-19.

This clone was seen a single time. The chain combines TRBV19 with TRBJ2-5; D not certain. The CDR3 contains 13 residues. V was pared by 8 bases and J by 0 bases, with 10 bases between. Per the germline V gene, CDR1 is LNHDA and CDR2 is SQIVND (reference sequence). CDR3: CASSTGYQETQYF. DNA for the CDR3: TGTGCCAGTTCGACTGGGTACCAAGAGACCCAGTACTTC.

The count of this clone is one. The chain combines TRBV19 with TRBJ2-7; 7 positions agree with TRBD1. V was clipped by 2 bases and J by 5 bases; unmatched bases: 9. CDR3 length: 15 amino acids. The germline V gene encodes CDR1 LNHDA and CDR2 SQIVND (reference sequence). This chain's CDR3 is CASSIFGTVQHEQYF. The CDR3 DNA is TGTGCCAGTAGTATATTTGGGACAGTTCAACACGAGCAGTACTTC.

The chain joins TRBV6-1 to TRBJ2-1, with TRBD1 matching 11 bases. Germline lookup yields CDR1 MNHNS and CDR2 SASEGT. Germline trimming cut 2 bases from V and 10 bases from J; bases unmatched to any gene: 7. The CDR3 length is 15 residues. The CDR3 sequence is CASSEFRTGGEEQFF. The CDR3 coding sequence is TGTGCCAGCAGTGAATTTAGGACAGGGGGCGAAGAGCAGTTCTTC.

Only one count was recorded for this clone. The chain employs TRBV18 and TRBJ1-1; tentative D call: TRBD1 (6 bases). Germline lookup yields CDR1 KGHSH and CDR2 LQKENI. CDR3 length equals 15 residues. The V gene lost 4 bases and the J gene lost 1 base, with 13 bases spanning the gap. This CDR3 reads CASSLQGQGNTEAFF. In DNA form, the CDR3 reads TGTGCCAGCTCACTACAGGGTCAGGGGAACACTGAAGCTTTCTTT.

Only one count was recorded for this clone. V is TRBV5-1 and J is TRBJ1-1, with 11 bases that match TRBD1. Per the germline V gene, CDR1 is SGHRS and CDR2 is YFSETQ. V lost 7 bases, J lost 5 bases, and 7 bases stayed unmatched. CDR3 length equals 14 residues. DNA for the CDR3: TGCGCCAGCGGACCGGGACAGGGGGAAACTGAAGCTTTCTTT. It codes for CASGPGQGETEAFF.

This chain connects TRBV27 to TRBJ2-1; D might be TRBD2 (5 bases). CDR1 and CDR2 (germline): MNHEY, SMNVEV (reference sequence). Trimming shortened V by 10 bases and J by 11 bases, and 15 bases separated the two germline ends. The length of the CDR3 is 11 residues. Here the CDR3 reads CATYYGLKQFF. The CDR3 DNA follows: TGTGCCACCTATTACGGACTTAAGCAGTTCTTC.

Written as DNA, the CDR3 is TGCGCCAGCAAACAGGACTATTTCTCCTACGAGCAGTACTTC. This gives the protein CASKQDYFSYEQYF. This rearrangement joins TRBV5-1 to TRBJ2-7, with D maybe TRBD2 (6 bases). The germline V gene encodes CDR1 SGHRS and CDR2 YFSETQ. V was pared by 6 bases and J by 0 bases, with 13 bases between. The CDR3 loop spans 14 amino acids.